This entry lists 10 T cell receptor beta chains sequenced from one sample in a study of CD8 T cells in Susac syndrome. With random hexamers, reverse transcription was performed on about 0.45 to 1 ug of RNA. Each CDR3 protein gets one entry after TCRdb re-called the immunoSEQ multiplex PCR reads with MiXCR. The data hold over 350,000 distinct CDR3 sequences, with around 85% observed a single time. Specimen: CD8+ T cells from PBMCs. These receptors all stem from a human donor with multiple sclerosis.

V is TRBV3-1 and J is TRBJ1-5; 8 bases agree with TRBD1. Losses at the gene ends were 10 bases for V and 5 bases for J; bases not matched to a gene: 4. CDR1 LGHDT and CDR2 YNNKEL come from the germline V gene (reference sequence). The CDR3 contains 12 residues. DNA for the CDR3: TGTGCCAAGCCAGGGGGCCATCAGCCCCAGCATTTT. Translating gives CAKPGGHQPQHF.

This chain joins TRBV27 and TRBJ2-7; tentative D call: TRBD1 (7 bases). CDR1 is MNHEY and CDR2 is SMNVEV in the germline V gene (reference sequence). The CDR3 spans 17 residues. V lost 2 bases and J lost 4, with 21 bases in between. The CDR3 DNA is TGTGCCAGCAGTTTAAAACCCGCCAGGGGGGTAATGTACGAGCAGTACTTC. Its translation: CASSLKPARGVMYEQYF.

The chain employs TRBV4-1 and TRBJ2-7, with 9 bases fitting TRBD2. Germline V CDR1 and CDR2: MGHRA, YSYEKL. V gave up 0 bases and J gave up 4 bases; unmatched junction bases: 4. The CDR3 is made up of 15 amino acids. The chain's CDR3 is CASSQDGGGAYEQYF. CDR3 DNA: TGCGCCAGCAGCCAAGACGGCGGGGGGGCGTACGAGCAGTACTTC.

The chain links TRBV28 to TRBJ1-4; D gene unclear. Germline CDR1 is MDHEN and CDR2 is SYDVKM. V lost 6 bases and J lost 6, with 14 bases in between. The CDR3 contains 14 residues. CDR3: CASSSGNEDEKLFF. As DNA, the CDR3 is TGTGCCAGCAGCTCCGGCAACGAGGATGAAAAACTGTTTTTT.

A few counts support this clonotype. V usage is TRBV7-6 and J usage is TRBJ2-7; TRBD2 aligns across 9 bases. CDR1 SGHVS and CDR2 FNYEAQ come from the germline V gene. V shed 5 bases, J shed 2 bases, and the junction held 7 bases outside the gene matches. The CDR3 has 15 amino acids. CDR3 loop: CASSPLAGAAYEQYF. The DNA for the CDR3 is TGTGCCAGCAGCCCTTTAGCGGGGGCCGCCTACGAGCAGTACTTC.

The rearrangement joins TRBV7-6 to TRBJ1-1; D gene ambiguous. The CDR3 has 12 residues. In germline, CDR1 is SGHVS, CDR2 FNYEAQ. Trimming pared 5 bases from V and 7 bases from J, leaving 11 bases between. The CDR3 loop reads CASSMIGNEAFF. The CDR3 coding sequence is TGTGCCAGCAGCATGATAGGAAATGAAGCTTTCTTT.

The table lists this clonotype with a count of one. V and J are TRBV29-1 and TRBJ2-2; 8 nucleotides match TRBD1. Germline V gene lookup returns CDR1 SQVTM and CDR2 ANQGSEA. There are 17 residues in the CDR3. The V gene end was trimmed by 4 bases and the J gene end by 0 bases; junction bases not matched to a gene: 10. The CDR3 spells CSVAGQGAQSNTGELFF. As DNA, the CDR3 is TGCAGCGTTGCGGGGCAGGGGGCCCAATCGAACACCGGGGAGCTGTTTTTT.

This clonotype has a single count. The rearrangement joins TRBV4-1 to TRBJ1-2; no clear D. The V gene lost 1 base and the J gene lost 4 bases, with 7 bases spanning the gap. This CDR3 region has 13 residues. Germline lookup yields CDR1 MGHRA and CDR2 YSYEKL. The CDR3 DNA reads as TGCGCCAGCAGCCAAGTAGGGCCCTATGGCTACACCTTC. It specifies CASSQVGPYGYTF.

The chain recombines TRBV12-5 with TRBJ2-1; D is unclear. This CDR3 region has 13 residues. Per the germline V gene, CDR1 is LGHNT and CDR2 is FRNRAP. V gave up 7 bases and J gave up 0 bases, with 7 bases separating them. The CDR3 DNA follows: TGTGCTAGTGTTGCAAGCTCCTACAATGAGCAGTTCTTC. Translated, it gives CASVASSYNEQFF.

This rearrangement joins TRBV27 to TRBJ1-2; 9 nucleotides line up with TRBD1. J gave up 7 bases and V 9 bases, and 6 bases lay outside the gene matches. The germline CDR1 and CDR2 sequences are MNHEY and SMNVEV (reference sequence). This CDR3 contains 12 residues. This CDR3 reads CASTGQGGGYTF. DNA of the CDR3: TGTGCCAGTACGGGACAGGGCGGTGGCTACACCTTC.